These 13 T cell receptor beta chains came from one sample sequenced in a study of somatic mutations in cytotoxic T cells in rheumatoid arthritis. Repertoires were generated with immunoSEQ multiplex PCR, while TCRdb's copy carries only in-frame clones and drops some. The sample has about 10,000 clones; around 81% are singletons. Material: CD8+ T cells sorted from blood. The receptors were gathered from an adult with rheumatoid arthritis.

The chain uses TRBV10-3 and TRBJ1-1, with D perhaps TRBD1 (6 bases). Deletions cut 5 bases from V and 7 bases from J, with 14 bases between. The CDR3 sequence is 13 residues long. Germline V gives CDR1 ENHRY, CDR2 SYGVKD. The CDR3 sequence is CAISRGVRGEAFF. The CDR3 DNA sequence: TGTGCCATCAGTCGCGGGGTCAGGGGTGAAGCTTTCTTT.

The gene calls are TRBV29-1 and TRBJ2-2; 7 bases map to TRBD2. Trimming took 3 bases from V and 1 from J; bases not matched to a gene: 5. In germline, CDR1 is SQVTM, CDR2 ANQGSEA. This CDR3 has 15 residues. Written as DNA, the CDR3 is TGCAGCGTTGAGTCTGCTAGCGGGAACACCGGGGAGCTGTTTTTT. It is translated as CSVESASGNTGELFF.

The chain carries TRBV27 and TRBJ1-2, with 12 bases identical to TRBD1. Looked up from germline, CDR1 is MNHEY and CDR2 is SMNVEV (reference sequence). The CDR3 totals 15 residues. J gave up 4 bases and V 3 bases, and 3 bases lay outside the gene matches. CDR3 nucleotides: TGTGCCAGCAGTTTGGGGACAGGGGGCTTCTATGGCTACACCTTC. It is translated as CASSLGTGGFYGYTF.

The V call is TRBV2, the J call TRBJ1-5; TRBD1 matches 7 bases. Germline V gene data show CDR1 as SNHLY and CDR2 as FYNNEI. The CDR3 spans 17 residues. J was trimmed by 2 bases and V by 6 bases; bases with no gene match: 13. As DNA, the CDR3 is TGTGCCAGCAGCCGGACAGGAGGGGCAGTGGGCAATCAGCCCCAGCATTTT. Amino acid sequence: CASSRTGGAVGNQPQHF.

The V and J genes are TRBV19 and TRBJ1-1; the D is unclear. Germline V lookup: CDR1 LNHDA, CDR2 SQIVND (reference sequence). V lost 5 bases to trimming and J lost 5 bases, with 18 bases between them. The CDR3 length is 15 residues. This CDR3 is CASSLTTSRGTEAFF. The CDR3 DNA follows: TGTGCCAGTAGTCTGACAACGTCTCGCGGGACTGAAGCTTTCTTT.

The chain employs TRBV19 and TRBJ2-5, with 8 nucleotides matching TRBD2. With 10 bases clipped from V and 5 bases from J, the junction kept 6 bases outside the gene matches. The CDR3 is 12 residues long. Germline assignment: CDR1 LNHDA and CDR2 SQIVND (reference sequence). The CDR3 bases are TGTGCCACTGCGGGGGGTGGGGAGACCCAGTACTTC. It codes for CATAGGGETQYF.

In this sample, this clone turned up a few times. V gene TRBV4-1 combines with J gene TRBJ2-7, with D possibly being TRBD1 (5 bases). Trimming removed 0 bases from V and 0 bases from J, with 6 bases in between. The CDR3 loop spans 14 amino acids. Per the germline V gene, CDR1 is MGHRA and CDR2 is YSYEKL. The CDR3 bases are TGCGCCAGCAGCCAAGAGGACACCTCCTACGAGCAGTACTTC. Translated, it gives CASSQEDTSYEQYF.

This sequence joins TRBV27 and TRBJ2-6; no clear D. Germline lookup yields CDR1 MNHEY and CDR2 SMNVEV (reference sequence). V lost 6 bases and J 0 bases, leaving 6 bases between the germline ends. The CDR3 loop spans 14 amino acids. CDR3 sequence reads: CASSQRSGANVLTF. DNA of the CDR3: TGTGCCAGCAGCCAACGCTCTGGGGCCAACGTCCTGACTTTC.

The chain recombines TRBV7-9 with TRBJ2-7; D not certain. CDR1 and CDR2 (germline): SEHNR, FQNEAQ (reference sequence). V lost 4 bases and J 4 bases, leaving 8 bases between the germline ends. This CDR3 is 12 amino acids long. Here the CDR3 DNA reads TGTGCCAGCAGCTCTAATACATACGAGCAGTACTTC. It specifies CASSSNTYEQYF. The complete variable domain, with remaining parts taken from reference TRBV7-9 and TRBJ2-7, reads DTGVSQNPRHKITKRGQNVTFRCDPISEHNRLYWYRQTLGQGPEFLTYFQNEAQLEKSRLLSDRFSAERPKGSFSTLEIQRTEQGDSAMYLCASSSNTYEQYFGPGTRLTVT.

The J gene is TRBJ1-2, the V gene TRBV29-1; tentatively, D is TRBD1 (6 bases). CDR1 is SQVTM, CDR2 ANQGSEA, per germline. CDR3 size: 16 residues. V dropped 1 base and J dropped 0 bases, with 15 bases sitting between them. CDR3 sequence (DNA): TGCAGCGTTGAAGCGGGGCAGGGGTGGGCTAACTATGGCTACACCTTC. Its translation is CSVEAGQGWANYGYTF.

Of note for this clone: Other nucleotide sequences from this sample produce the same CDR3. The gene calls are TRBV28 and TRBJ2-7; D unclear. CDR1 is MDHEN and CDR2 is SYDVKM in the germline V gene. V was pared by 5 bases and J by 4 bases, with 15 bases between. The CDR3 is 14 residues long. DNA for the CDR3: TGTGCCAGCAGTCCCTGGGAAGGGCGATACGAGCAGTACTTC. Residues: CASSPWEGRYEQYF.

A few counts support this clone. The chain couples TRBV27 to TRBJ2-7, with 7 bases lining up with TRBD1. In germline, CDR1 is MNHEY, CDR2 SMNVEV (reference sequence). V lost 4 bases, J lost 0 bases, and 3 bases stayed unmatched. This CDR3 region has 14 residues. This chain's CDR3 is CASSSTGSSYEQYF. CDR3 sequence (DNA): TGTGCCAGCAGTTCGACAGGGAGCTCCTACGAGCAGTACTTC.

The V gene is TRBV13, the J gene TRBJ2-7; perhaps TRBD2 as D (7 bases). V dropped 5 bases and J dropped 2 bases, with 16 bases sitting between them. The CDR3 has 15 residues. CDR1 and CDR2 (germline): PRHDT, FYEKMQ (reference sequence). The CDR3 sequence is CASSEAGQVPYEQYF. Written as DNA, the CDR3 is TGTGCCAGCAGCGAAGCGGGACAAGTACCCTACGAGCAGTACTTC.